This T cell receptor (beta chain) was identified during a study of Ad26.COV2.S vaccination and SARS-CoV-2 variants. Stated treatment: some 20 received Ad26.COV2.S at low or high dose, single or two shots; 5 received placebo; per-sample allocation not given. On day 63 after the first injection, vaccine and placebo recipients gave samples. Trimming removed 10 bases at V and 4 bases at J, with 16 bases between. This CDR3 contains 13 residues. Germline lookup yields CDR1 SNHLY and CDR2 FYNNEI. The method was immunoSEQ multiplex PCR; TCRdb's version includes in-frame clones alone and lacks a portion of them. The data hold 410,000 or so clones, with over 75% observed a single time.

The specimen comprised peripheral blood, sampled in a trial of Ad26.COV2.S vaccine versus placebo. The chain couples TRBV2 to TRBJ1-1, with D possibly matching TRBD1 (6 bases). This TCR was recovered from a person aged 18 to 65 who received the Ad26.COV2.S COVID-19 vaccine or a placebo. CDR3 sequence: CATQRGGSTEAFF. DNA for the CDR3: TGTGCCACCCAGAGGGGGGGAAGCACTGAAGCTTTCTTT.